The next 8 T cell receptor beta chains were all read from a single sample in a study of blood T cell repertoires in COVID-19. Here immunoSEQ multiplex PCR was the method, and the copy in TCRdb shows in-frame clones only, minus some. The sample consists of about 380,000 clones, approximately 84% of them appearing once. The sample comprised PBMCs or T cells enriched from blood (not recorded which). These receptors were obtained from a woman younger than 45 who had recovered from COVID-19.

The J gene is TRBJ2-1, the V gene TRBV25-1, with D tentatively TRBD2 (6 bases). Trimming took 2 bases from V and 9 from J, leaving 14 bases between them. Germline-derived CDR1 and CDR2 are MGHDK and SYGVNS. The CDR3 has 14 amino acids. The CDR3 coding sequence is TGTGCCAGCAGTGAAGCTGGGACCGGGGGTGAGCAGTTCTTC. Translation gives CASSEAGTGGEQFF. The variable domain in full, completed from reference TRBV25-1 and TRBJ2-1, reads EADIYQTPRYLVIGTGKKITLECSQTMGHDKMYWYQQDPGMELHLIHYSYGVNSTEKGDLSSESTVSRIRTEHFPLTLESARPSHTSQYLCASSEAGTGGEQFFGPGTRLTVL.

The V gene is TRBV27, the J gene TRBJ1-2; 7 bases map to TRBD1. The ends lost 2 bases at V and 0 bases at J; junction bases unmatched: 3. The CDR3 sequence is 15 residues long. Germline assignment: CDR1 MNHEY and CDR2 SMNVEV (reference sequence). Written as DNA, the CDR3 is TGTGCCAGCAGTTTACTCGGACAGGCTAACTATGGCTACACCTTC. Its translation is CASSLLGQANYGYTF.

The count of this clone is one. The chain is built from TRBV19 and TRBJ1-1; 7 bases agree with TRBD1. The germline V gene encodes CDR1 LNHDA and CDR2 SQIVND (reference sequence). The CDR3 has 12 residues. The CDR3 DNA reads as TGTGCTACGACAGGGATGAACACTGAAGCTTTCTTT. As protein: CATTGMNTEAFF.

CDR3 residues: CASSDGGGSGGTQYF. CDR3 DNA: TGTGCCAGCAGTGACGGGGGCGGGAGCGGCGGTACGCAGTATTTT. The chain carries TRBV2 and TRBJ2-3; perhaps TRBD2 as D (7 bases). The CDR3 is 15 amino acids. Germline V gives CDR1 SNHLY, CDR2 FYNNEI. V was shortened by 3 bases and J by 8 bases, with 18 bases between the two germline ends.

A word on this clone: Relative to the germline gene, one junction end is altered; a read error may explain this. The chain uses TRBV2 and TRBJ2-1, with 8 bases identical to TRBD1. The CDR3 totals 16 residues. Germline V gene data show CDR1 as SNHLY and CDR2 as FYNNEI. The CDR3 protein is CASSLQGAASYNEQFF. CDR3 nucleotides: TGCGCCAGCAGTCTGCAGGGGGCCGCTTCCTACAATGAGCAGTTCTTC.

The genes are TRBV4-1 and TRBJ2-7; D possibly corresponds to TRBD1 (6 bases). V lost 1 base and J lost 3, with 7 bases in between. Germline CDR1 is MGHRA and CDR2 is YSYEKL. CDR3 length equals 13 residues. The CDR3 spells CASSQGGGYEQYF. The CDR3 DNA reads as TGCGCCAGCAGCCAAGGAGGGGGCTACGAGCAGTACTTC.

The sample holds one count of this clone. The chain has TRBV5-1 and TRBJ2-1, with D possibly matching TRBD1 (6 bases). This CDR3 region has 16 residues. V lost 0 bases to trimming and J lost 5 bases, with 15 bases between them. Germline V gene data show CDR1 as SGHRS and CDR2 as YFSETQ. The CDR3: CASSLGTRDTNNEQFF. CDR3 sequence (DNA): TGCGCCAGCAGCTTGGGGACCCGGGACACCAACAATGAGCAGTTCTTC.

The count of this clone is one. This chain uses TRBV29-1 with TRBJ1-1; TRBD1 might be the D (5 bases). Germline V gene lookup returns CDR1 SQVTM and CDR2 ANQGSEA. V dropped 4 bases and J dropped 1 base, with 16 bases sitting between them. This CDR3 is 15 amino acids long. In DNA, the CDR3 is TGCAGCGTTGGGGGCAGCAGTGTTCCGAACACTGAAGCTTTCTTT. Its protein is CSVGGSSVPNTEAFF. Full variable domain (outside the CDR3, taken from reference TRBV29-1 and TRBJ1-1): SAVISQKPSRDICQRGTSLTIQCQVDSQVTMMFWYRQQPGQSLTLIATANQGSEATYESGFVIDKFPISRPNLTFSTLTVSNMSPEDSSIYLCSVGGSSVPNTEAFFGQGTRLTVV.